A single sample gave rise to the 5 T cell receptor beta chains below, sequenced in a study of T-cell memory formation after mild COVID-19. Via MiXCR, TCRdb re-called the 5' RACE reads, giving one row per CDR3 protein. The table lists 400,000 or so distinct CDR3 sequences, 20% of them singletons. Specimen: PBMCs or a T cell subset sorted from them (not recorded which). The receptors shown here come from an adult woman who had mild COVID-19 (a few samples of this study predate the infection). Cell type and time point are not known.

This sequence joins TRBV18 and TRBJ1-1; no definite D call. V dropped 6 bases and J dropped 4 bases, with 15 bases sitting between them. Germline lookup yields CDR1 KGHSH and CDR2 LQKENI. CDR3 length: 14 residues. The CDR3 spells CASSPKQRTTEAFF. For the CDR3, the DNA is TGTGCCAGCTCCCCGAAACAGCGGACCACTGAAGCTTTCTTT.

At least ten counts were recorded for this clonotype. This chain uses TRBV6-2 or TRBV6-3 with TRBJ2-1; TRBD1 matches 10 bases. The CDR3 extends over 14 amino acids. The V gene end was trimmed by 6 bases and the J gene end by 10 bases; junction bases not matched to a gene: 9. The germline V gene encodes CDR1 MNHEY and CDR2 SVGEGT. CDR3 nucleotides: TGTGCCAGCAGCCCGCCGGGACAGGGGAGGGAGCAGTTCTTC. Protein: CASSPPGQGREQFF.

V and J are TRBV9 and TRBJ2-2; 9 bases are a match to TRBD1. Looked up from germline, CDR1 is SGDLS and CDR2 is YYNGEE. CDR3 length: 16 residues. The V gene end was trimmed by 4 bases and the J gene end by 2 bases; junction bases not matched to a gene: 6. The CDR3 spells CASSSPGQGNTGELFF. CDR3 DNA sequence: TGTGCCAGCAGCTCACCGGGACAGGGAAACACCGGGGAGCTGTTTTTT.

This clonotype was seen a handful of times. The chain couples TRBV20-1 to TRBJ1-2; the D gene is possibly TRBD1 (5 bases). Trimming stripped 3 bases from V and 3 bases from J, with 14 bases between. The germline CDR1 and CDR2 sequences are DFQATT and SNEGSKA (reference sequence). The CDR3 spans 14 residues. The chain's CDR3 is CSASPTGTDYGYTF. CDR3 coding DNA: TGCAGTGCTAGCCCCACGGGGACCGACTATGGCTACACCTTC.

This clonotype has just a few counts. The chain uses TRBV7-2 and TRBJ2-7; 7 bases line up with TRBD2. The CDR3 runs 13 residues. V was clipped by 8 bases and J by 3 bases; unmatched bases: 7. Germline V CDR1 and CDR2: SGHTA, FQGNSA. CDR3 amino acids: CASRKASGYEQYF. The CDR3 region has the DNA TGTGCCAGCCGTAAGGCTAGCGGCTACGAGCAGTACTTC.